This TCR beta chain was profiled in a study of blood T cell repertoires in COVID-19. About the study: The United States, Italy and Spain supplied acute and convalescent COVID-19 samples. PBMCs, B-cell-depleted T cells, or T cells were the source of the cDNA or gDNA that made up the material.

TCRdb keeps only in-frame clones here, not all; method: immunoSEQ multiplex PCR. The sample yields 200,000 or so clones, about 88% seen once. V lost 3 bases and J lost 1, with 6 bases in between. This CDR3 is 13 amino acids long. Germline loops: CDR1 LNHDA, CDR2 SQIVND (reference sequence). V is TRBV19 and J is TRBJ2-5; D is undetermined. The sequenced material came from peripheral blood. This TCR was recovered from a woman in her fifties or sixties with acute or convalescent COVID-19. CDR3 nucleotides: TGTGCCAGTAGTATCATGTTCCAAGAGACCCAGTACTTC. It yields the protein CASSIMFQETQYF.